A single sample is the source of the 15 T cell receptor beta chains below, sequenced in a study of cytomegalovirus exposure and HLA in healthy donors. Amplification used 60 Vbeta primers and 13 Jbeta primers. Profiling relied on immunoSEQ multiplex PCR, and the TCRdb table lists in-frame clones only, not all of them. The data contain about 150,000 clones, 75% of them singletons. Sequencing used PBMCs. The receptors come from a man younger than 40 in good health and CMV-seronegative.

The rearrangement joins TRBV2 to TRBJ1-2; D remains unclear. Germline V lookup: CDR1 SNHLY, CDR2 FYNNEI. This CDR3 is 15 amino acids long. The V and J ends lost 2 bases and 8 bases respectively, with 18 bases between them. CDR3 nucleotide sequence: TGTGCCAGCAGTGAAAGAATAGGCCCGGCGGGAGGCTACACCTTC. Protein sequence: CASSERIGPAGGYTF. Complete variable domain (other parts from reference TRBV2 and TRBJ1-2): EPEVTQTPSHQVTQMGQEVILRCVPISNHLYFYWYRQILGQKVEFLVSFYNNEISEKSEIFDDQFSVERPDGSNFTLKIRSTKLEDSAMYFCASSERIGPAGGYTFGSGTRLTVV.

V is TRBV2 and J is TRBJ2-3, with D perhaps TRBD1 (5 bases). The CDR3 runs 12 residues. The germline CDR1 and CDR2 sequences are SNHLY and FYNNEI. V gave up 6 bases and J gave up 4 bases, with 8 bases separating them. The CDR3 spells CASRDSSDTQYF. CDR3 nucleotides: TGTGCCAGCAGAGACAGTTCAGATACGCAGTATTTT.

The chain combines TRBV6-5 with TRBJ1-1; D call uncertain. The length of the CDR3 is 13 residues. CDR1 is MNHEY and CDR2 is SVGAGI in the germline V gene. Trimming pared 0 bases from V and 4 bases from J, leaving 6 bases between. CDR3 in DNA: TGTGCCAGCAGTTACTCTTTCAGCACTGAAGCTTTCTTT. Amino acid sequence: CASSYSFSTEAFF.

The CDR3 loop is CASSPMGPLAGGEETQYF. In nucleotides, the CDR3 is TGCGCCAGCAGCCCAATGGGACCACTAGCGGGGGGTGAAGAGACCCAGTACTTC. The chain recombines TRBV5-1 with TRBJ2-5, with 12 bases fitting TRBD2. The trim removed 4 bases at V and 3 bases at J, leaving 13 bases unmatched. The CDR3 runs 18 residues. Germline V gives CDR1 SGHRS, CDR2 YFSETQ.

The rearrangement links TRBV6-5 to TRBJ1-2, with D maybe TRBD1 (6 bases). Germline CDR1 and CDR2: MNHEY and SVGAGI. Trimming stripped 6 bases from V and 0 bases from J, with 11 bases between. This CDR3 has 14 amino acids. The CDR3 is CASSLGGANYGYTF. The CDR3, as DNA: TGTGCCAGCAGCTTAGGGGGAGCTAACTATGGCTACACCTTC.

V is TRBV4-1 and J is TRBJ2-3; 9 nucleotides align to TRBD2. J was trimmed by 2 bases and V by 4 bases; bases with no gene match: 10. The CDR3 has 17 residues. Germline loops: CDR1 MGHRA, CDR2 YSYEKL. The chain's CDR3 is CASSRQLAGFDTDTQYF. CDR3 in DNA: TGCGCCAGCAGCCGCCAACTAGCGGGCTTCGACACAGATACGCAGTATTTT.

CDR3 sequence reads: CASGPGVDYGYTF. The CDR3 region has the DNA TGTGCCAGCGGCCCAGGTGTTGATTATGGCTACACCTTC. The chain uses TRBV7-9 and TRBJ1-2; D gene ambiguous. Germline values: CDR1 SEHNR, CDR2 FQNEAQ (reference sequence). The CDR3 is 13 amino acids. V was shortened by 8 bases and J by 5 bases, with 15 bases between the two germline ends.

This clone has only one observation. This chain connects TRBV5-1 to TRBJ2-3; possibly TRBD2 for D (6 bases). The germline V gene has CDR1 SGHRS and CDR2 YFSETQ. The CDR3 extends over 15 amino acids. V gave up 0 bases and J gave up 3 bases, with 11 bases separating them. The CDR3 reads CASSLEGGWTDTQYF. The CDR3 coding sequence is TGCGCCAGCAGCTTGGAGGGAGGCTGGACAGATACGCAGTATTTT. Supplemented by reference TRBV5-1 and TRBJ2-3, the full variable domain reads KAGVTQTPRYLIKTRGQQVTLSCSPISGHRSVSWYQQTPGQGLQFLFEYFSETQRNKGNFPGRFSGRQFSNSRSEMNVSTLELGDSALYLCASSLEGGWTDTQYFGPGTRLTVL.

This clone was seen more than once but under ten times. CDR3 residues: CASSQFRSSNSPLHF. In DNA form, the CDR3 reads TGTGCCAGCAGCCAATTTCGGTCTAGTAATTCACCCCTCCACTTT. The J gene is TRBJ1-6, the V gene TRBV16; D is undetermined. With 1 base removed from V and 6 bases from J, the gap between germline ends came to 10 bases. Germline CDR1 is KGHSY and CDR2 is FQNENV. CDR3 length: 15 amino acids.

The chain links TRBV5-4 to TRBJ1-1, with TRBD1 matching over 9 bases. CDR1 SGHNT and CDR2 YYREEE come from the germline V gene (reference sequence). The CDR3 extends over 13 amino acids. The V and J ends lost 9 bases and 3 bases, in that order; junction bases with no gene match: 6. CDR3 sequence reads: CATQGARDTEAFF. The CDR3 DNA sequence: TGTGCCACACAGGGGGCCCGGGACACTGAAGCTTTCTTT.

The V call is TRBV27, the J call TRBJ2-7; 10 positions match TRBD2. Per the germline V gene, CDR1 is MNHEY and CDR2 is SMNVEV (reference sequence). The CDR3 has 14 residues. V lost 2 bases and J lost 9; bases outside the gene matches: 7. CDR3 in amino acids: CASSLKRGGEGQYF. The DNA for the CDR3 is TGTGCCAGCAGTTTAAAGCGGGGGGGCGAGGGGCAGTACTTC.

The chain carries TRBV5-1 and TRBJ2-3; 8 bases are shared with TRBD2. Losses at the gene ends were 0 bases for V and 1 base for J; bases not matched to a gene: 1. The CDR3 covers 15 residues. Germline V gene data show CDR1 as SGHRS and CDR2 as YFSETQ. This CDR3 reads CASSLELAGTDTQYF. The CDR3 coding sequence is TGCGCCAGCAGCTTGGAACTAGCGGGCACAGATACGCAGTATTTT.

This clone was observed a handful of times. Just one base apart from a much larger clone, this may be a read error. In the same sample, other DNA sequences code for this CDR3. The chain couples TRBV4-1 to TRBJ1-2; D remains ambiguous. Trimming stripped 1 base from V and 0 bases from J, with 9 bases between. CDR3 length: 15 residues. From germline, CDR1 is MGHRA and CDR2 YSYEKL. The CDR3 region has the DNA TGCGCCAGCAGCCAAGGGCAGGCCCCTAACTATGGCTACACCTTC. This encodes CASSQGQAPNYGYTF.

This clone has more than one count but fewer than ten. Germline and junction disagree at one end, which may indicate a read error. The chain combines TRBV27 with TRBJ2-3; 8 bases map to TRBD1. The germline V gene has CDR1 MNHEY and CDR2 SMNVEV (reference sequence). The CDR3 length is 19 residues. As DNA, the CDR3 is TGTGCGAGCAACCCCAGGGGGCGGAGGGCAATGGATAGCACAGATACGCAGTATTTT. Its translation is CASNPRGRRAMDSTDTQYF.

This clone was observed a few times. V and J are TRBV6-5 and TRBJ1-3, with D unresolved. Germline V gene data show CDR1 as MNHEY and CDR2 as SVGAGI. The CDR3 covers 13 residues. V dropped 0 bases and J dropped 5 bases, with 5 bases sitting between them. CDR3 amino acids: CASSYSSRNTIYF. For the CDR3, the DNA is TGTGCCAGCAGTTACTCGAGTAGAAACACCATATATTTT.